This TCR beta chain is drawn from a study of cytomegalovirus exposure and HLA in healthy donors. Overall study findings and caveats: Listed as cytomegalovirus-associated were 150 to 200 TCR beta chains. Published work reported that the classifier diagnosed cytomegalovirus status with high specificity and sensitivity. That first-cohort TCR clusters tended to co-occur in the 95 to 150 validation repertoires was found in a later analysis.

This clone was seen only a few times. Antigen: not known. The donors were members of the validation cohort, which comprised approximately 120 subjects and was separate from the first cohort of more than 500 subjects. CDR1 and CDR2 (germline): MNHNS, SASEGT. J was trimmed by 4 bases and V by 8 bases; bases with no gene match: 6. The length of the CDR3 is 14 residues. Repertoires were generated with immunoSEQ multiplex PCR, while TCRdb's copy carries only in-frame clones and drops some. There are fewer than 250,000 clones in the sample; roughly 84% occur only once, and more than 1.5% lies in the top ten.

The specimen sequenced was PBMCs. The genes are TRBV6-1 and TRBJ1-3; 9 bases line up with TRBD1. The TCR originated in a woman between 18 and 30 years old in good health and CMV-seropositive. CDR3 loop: CASERTGGGNTIYF. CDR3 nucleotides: TGTGCCAGCGAGAGAACAGGGGGCGGAAACACCATATATTTT.